Below, 5 T cell receptor beta chains from the same sample are listed, as sequenced in a study of CD8+CD57+ T cells in acquired aplastic anemia. CDR3 and TCR beta VDJ profiling relied on genomic DNA as the template. TCRdb processed the reads anew with MiXCR; each CDR3 protein has one entry. The sample yields about 190,000 distinct CDR3 sequences, around three fifths seen once. Sequencing used sorted CD4+, CD8+, or CD8+CD57+ T cells (not recorded which) from PBMCs. The receptors derive from a human donor with severe aplastic anemia or a healthy control (not recorded which).

This clonotype was counted ten times or more. The rearrangement links TRBV9 to TRBJ1-2; D unclear. The CDR3 has 14 residues. Trimming took 0 bases from V and 6 from J, leaving 12 bases between them. Germline values: CDR1 SGDLS, CDR2 YYNGEE. The CDR3 protein is CASSVGGSDHGYTF. As DNA, the CDR3 is TGTGCCAGCAGCGTAGGTGGCTCTGACCATGGCTACACCTTC.

The chain has TRBV19 and TRBJ1-5; 7 bases are shared with TRBD1. The CDR3 runs to 16 residues. V shed 7 bases and J 2 bases; nucleotides not matched to a gene: 11. Germline CDR1 reads LNHDA; CDR2 reads SQIVND (reference sequence). The CDR3 sequence: CASTDRATGGNQPQHF. The CDR3 region has the DNA TGTGCCAGTACAGACAGGGCTACCGGGGGCAATCAGCCCCAGCATTTT.

This chain joins TRBV4-1 and TRBJ2-6, with no clear D. This CDR3 region has 16 residues. The germline CDR1 and CDR2 sequences are MGHRA and YSYEKL. V lost 0 bases to trimming and J lost 0 bases, with 6 bases between them. The CDR3 coding sequence is TGCGCCAGCAGCCAAGATCTGGCCTCTGGGGCCAACGTCCTGACTTTC. It codes for CASSQDLASGANVLTF.

This sequence joins TRBV14 and TRBJ1-2, with D maybe TRBD1 (6 bases). V dropped 0 bases and J dropped 4 bases, with 12 bases sitting between them. Germline CDR1 SGHDN, CDR2 FVKESK. The length of the CDR3 is 15 residues. CDR3 sequence (DNA): TGTGCCAGCAGCCAAGATAGAGGGGGATCCTATGGCTACACCTTC. It is translated as CASSQDRGGSYGYTF.

The chain combines TRBV20-1 with TRBJ1-5, with 7 bases that match TRBD1. Germline V CDR1 and CDR2: DFQATT, SNEGSKA (reference sequence). The CDR3 has 14 residues. V lost 1 base, J lost 4 bases, and 4 bases stayed unmatched. The CDR3 loop is CSARVTGENQPQHF. The CDR3, as DNA: TGCAGTGCTAGAGTTACAGGGGAGAATCAGCCCCAGCATTTT.